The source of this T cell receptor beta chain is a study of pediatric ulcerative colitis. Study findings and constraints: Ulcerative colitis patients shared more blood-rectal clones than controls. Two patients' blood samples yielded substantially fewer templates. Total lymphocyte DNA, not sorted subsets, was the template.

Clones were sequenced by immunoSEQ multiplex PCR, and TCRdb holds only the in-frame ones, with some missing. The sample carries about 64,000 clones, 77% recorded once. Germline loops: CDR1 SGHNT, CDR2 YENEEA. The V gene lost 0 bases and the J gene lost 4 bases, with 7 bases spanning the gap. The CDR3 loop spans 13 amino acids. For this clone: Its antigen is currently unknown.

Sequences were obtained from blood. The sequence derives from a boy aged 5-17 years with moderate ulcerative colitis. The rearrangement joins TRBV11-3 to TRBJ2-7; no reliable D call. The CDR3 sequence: CASSLELGYEQYF. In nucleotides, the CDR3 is TGTGCCAGCAGCTTAGAACTGGGGTACGAGCAGTACTTC.